The 29 T cell receptor beta chains given below trace back to one sample, sequenced in a study of cytomegalovirus exposure and HLA in healthy donors. PCR employed 60 Vbeta and 13 Jbeta primers. Using immunoSEQ multiplex PCR, the repertoire was profiled, and TCRdb retains in-frame clones only, with some absent. The sample has 85,000 to 130,000 clones, roughly 78% seen once. The specimen sequenced was PBMCs. All receptors come from a woman aged 40 to 49 in good health and CMV-seronegative.

The chain employs TRBV18 and TRBJ2-7; the match to TRBD1 covers 7 bases. Looked up from germline, CDR1 is KGHSH and CDR2 is LQKENI. CDR3 size: 15 residues. V trimming: 0 bases; J trimming: 3 bases; junction bases outside the gene matches: 5. The CDR3 DNA reads TGTGCCAGCTCACCACCGGGACAGCTCAACTACGAGCAGTACTTC. Translating it yields CASSPPGQLNYEQYF.

This clone has just one count. A junction end diverges from the germline sequence, so it may reflect a read error. The DNA of the CDR3 is TGTGCCAGCAGTTTTGGACAGGGGGATCTGCAATTT. Residues: CASSFGQGDLQF. The rearrangement links TRBV6-5 to TRBJ1-1; 10 bases are shared with TRBD1. CDR1 is MNHEY, CDR2 SVGAGI, per germline. The CDR3 extends over 12 amino acids.

Of note for this clone: The junction departs from the called germline gene at one end, perhaps through a read error. This chain connects TRBV7-7 to TRBJ2-1; TRBD2 agrees at 8 bases. CDR1 SSHAT and CDR2 FNYEAQ come from the germline V gene (reference sequence). The CDR3 totals 17 residues. CDR3 bases: TGTGCTAGCAGCTTTGCCTATAGCGGGACCAGGCCCAATGAGCAGTTCTTC. Its protein product is CASSFAYSGTRPNEQFF.

The CDR3 loop reads CASTSGGSYNEQFF. The CDR3 nucleotides are TGTGCCAGCACTAGCGGGGGCTCCTACAATGAGCAGTTCTTC. The chain has TRBV27 and TRBJ2-1; the match to TRBD2 covers 10 bases. In germline, CDR1 is MNHEY, CDR2 SMNVEV (reference sequence). J was trimmed by 0 bases and V by 7 bases; bases with no gene match: 0. The CDR3 loop spans 14 amino acids.

This chain connects TRBV28 to TRBJ2-7, with a weak D call TRBD2 (5 bases). Germline V gene lookup returns CDR1 MDHEN and CDR2 SYDVKM. This CDR3 is built from 12 residues. V was pared by 7 bases and J by 5 bases, with 12 bases between. CDR3 residues: CASKRVAHEQYF. CDR3 DNA sequence: TGTGCCAGCAAGAGGGTAGCCCACGAGCAGTACTTC.

This chain links TRBV5-6 with TRBJ2-1; D is perhaps TRBD2 (5 bases). This CDR3 is 16 amino acids long. Germline V gene data show CDR1 as SGHDT and CDR2 as YYEEEE. The ends were cut back, 1 base at V and 4 bases at J, with 15 bases in the middle. CDR3 coding DNA: TGTGCCAGCAGCTTGTCTTTAGGAGAGGGTTACAATGAGCAGTTCTTC. Its protein is CASSLSLGEGYNEQFF.

This rearrangement joins TRBV7-9 to TRBJ1-4; possible D gene TRBD1, 5 bases. Germline V gene data show CDR1 as SEHNR and CDR2 as FQNEAQ (reference sequence). Trimming removed 3 bases at V and 3 bases at J, with 11 bases between. The CDR3 length is 15 residues. The CDR3 loop reads CASSFFGDSNEKLFF. CDR3 bases: TGTGCCAGCAGCTTTTTCGGGGACTCTAATGAAAAACTGTTTTTT.

The chain employs TRBV7-9 and TRBJ2-1, with 9 bases lining up with TRBD1. The CDR3 runs 16 residues. Per the germline V gene, CDR1 is SEHNR and CDR2 is FQNEAQ (reference sequence). The V gene end was trimmed by 0 bases and the J gene end by 5 bases; junction bases not matched to a gene: 5. As DNA, the CDR3 is TGTGCCAGCAGCTTAGCGCACAGGGGGCACCACAATGAGCAGTTCTTC. It codes for CASSLAHRGHHNEQFF.

The chain has TRBV7-3 and TRBJ1-1, with a possible D match to TRBD1 (5 bases). The CDR3 is 14 residues long. Trimming left V 0 bases short and J 3 bases short, with 8 bases between. The germline V gene encodes CDR1 SGHTA and CDR2 FQGTGA. CDR3 bases: TGTGCCAGCAGCTTAACAGGGGCGGACACTGAAGCTTTCTTT. This gives the protein CASSLTGADTEAFF.

The chain recombines TRBV7-9 with TRBJ2-5; the D gene is possibly TRBD1 (6 bases). V lost 6 bases and J 5 bases, leaving 13 bases between the germline ends. This CDR3 contains 13 residues. The germline V gene encodes CDR1 SEHNR and CDR2 FQNEAQ (reference sequence). CDR3 region: CASRTTGRETQYF. CDR3 DNA: TGTGCCAGCAGAACCACAGGGCGGGAGACCCAGTACTTC.

CDR3 amino acids: CASSLGGKFNEQFF. The CDR3 nucleotides are TGTGCCAGCAGCTTAGGAGGCAAGTTCAATGAGCAGTTCTTC. The rearrangement links TRBV7-2 to TRBJ2-1; D gene unclear. V was clipped by 1 base and J by 6 bases, with 10 bases between them. Looked up from germline, CDR1 is SGHTA and CDR2 is FQGNSA. This CDR3 is built from 14 residues.

V usage is TRBV6-5 and J usage is TRBJ1-4; D may be TRBD1 (5 bases). The germline V and J ends were trimmed by 2 bases and 7 bases, with 14 bases remaining between them. CDR3 length: 15 amino acids. In germline, CDR1 is MNHEY, CDR2 SVGAGI. The DNA of the CDR3 is TGTGCCAGCAGTTACCAGGGAACGTTAATTGAAAAACTGTTTTTT. This gives the protein CASSYQGTLIEKLFF.

The table lists this clone with a few counts. V gene TRBV6-4 combines with J gene TRBJ2-2, with 8 nucleotides matching TRBD2. This CDR3 region has 14 residues. The V segment lost 4 bases and the J segment 4 bases; nucleotides outside the gene matches: 2. From germline, CDR1 is MRHNA and CDR2 SNTAGT. The CDR3 region is CASSATSGTGELFF. As DNA, the CDR3 is TGTGCCAGCAGTGCCACTAGCGGCACCGGGGAGCTGTTTTTT.

The V and J genes are TRBV2 and TRBJ1-5, with 10 bases matching TRBD1. The CDR3 totals 16 residues. V lost 8 bases to trimming and J lost 4 bases; unmatched junction nucleotides: 11. Germline assignment: CDR1 SNHLY and CDR2 FYNNEI. CDR3 amino acids: CASSPIGDRGNQPQHF. CDR3 DNA sequence: TGTGCCAGCTCCCCGATCGGGGACAGGGGTAATCAGCCCCAGCATTTT.

The chain combines TRBV30 with TRBJ1-4; D gene uncertain. CDR3 length equals 15 residues. The germline V gene has CDR1 GTSNPN and CDR2 SVGIG (reference sequence). Trimming pared 1 base from V and 7 bases from J, leaving 16 bases between. In nucleotides, the CDR3 is TGTGCCTGGAGTGGACAAAGAGCCGCGGGTGAAAAACTGTTTTTT. Its translation: CAWSGQRAAGEKLFF.

The chain is built from TRBV7-2 and TRBJ2-1; 15 bases line up with TRBD2. Germline V gives CDR1 SGHTA, CDR2 FQGNSA. The CDR3 length is 16 residues. V lost 5 bases to trimming and J lost 9 bases; unmatched junction nucleotides: 8. CDR3 residues: CASSAGLAGGESEQFF. CDR3 sequence (DNA): TGTGCCAGCAGCGCCGGACTAGCGGGGGGGGAGAGTGAGCAGTTCTTC.

This clone has just a few counts. The gene calls are TRBV28 and TRBJ2-1; 7 positions match TRBD1. With V trimmed by 6 bases and J by 4 bases, 6 bases remained unmatched. Germline assignment: CDR1 MDHEN and CDR2 SYDVKM. This CDR3 is 14 amino acids long. This chain's CDR3 is CASSPGQTYNEQFF. The CDR3 bases are TGTGCCAGCAGCCCGGGACAGACTTACAATGAGCAGTTCTTC.

The gene calls are TRBV2 and TRBJ2-7; 8 bases map to TRBD1. Trimming removed 7 bases from V and 7 bases from J; junction bases left unmatched: 15. This CDR3 has 15 amino acids. The germline gives CDR1 SNHLY, CDR2 FYNNEI. The CDR3 nucleotides read TGTGCCAGCACCGAATTGGACAGGGTTCTGTCGGAGCAGTACTTC. Its protein is CASTELDRVLSEQYF.

The chain recombines TRBV4-3 with TRBJ2-5; D gene ambiguous. Looked up from germline, CDR1 is LGHNA and CDR2 is YSLEER. The CDR3 consists of 14 residues. Trimming took 1 base from V and 3 from J, leaving 9 bases between them. The CDR3 reads CASSQVGVEETQYF. The CDR3 nucleotides are TGCGCCAGCAGCCAAGTAGGAGTCGAAGAGACCCAGTACTTC.

The chain has TRBV6-6 and TRBJ2-3; 8 nucleotides line up with TRBD2. Germline-derived CDR1 and CDR2 are MNHNY and SVGAGI (reference sequence). V shed 5 bases, J shed 0 bases, and the junction held 4 bases outside the gene matches. This CDR3 is 15 amino acids long. CDR3 in amino acids: CASSVLAASTDTQYF. In nucleotides, the CDR3 is TGTGCCAGCAGTGTACTAGCGGCAAGCACAGATACGCAGTATTTT.

V usage is TRBV9 and J usage is TRBJ1-6; D is undetermined. V shed 0 bases and J shed 9 bases, with 13 bases lying between them. The CDR3 covers 15 residues. Germline CDR1 and CDR2: SGDLS and YYNGEE. The CDR3 sequence is CASSVGPPAGSPLHF. In nucleotides, the CDR3 is TGTGCCAGCAGCGTAGGGCCCCCCGCAGGTTCACCCCTCCACTTT.

For the CDR3, the DNA is TGCAGCGTTAGAAAGGGAATCCCTCCATGGGAGCAGTACTTC. This sequence encodes CSVRKGIPPWEQYF. V gene TRBV29-1 combines with J gene TRBJ2-5; weak D call: TRBD2 (5 bases). This CDR3 is built from 14 residues. Trimming removed 5 bases at V and 11 bases at J, with 24 bases between. Germline-derived CDR1 and CDR2 are SQVTM and ANQGSEA.

This clone was seen more than once but under ten times. The chain employs TRBV9 and TRBJ1-1, with TRBD1 matching 9 bases. Trimming cost V 7 bases and J 5 bases; bases outside gene matches: 6. This CDR3 comprises 13 residues. Germline V CDR1 and CDR2: SGDLS, YYNGEE. The CDR3 region has the DNA TGTGCCAGCGGACAGGGGAGACAGACTGAAGCTTTCTTT. Translating it yields CASGQGRQTEAFF.

The V gene is TRBV27, the J gene TRBJ2-1; tentative D call: TRBD1 (6 bases). The germline V and J ends were trimmed by 3 bases and 8 bases, with 17 bases remaining between them. In germline, CDR1 is MNHEY, CDR2 SMNVEV (reference sequence). This CDR3 region has 15 residues. DNA of the CDR3: TGTGCCAGCAGTTTTTACAGGGTAGTCCCTCATGAGCAGTTCTTC. This encodes CASSFYRVVPHEQFF.

The chain has TRBV7-8 and TRBJ1-1; TRBD1 is a possible D gene (6 bases). The CDR3 has 13 amino acids. Germline V gene sequence: CDR1 SGHVS, CDR2 FQNEAQ. V gave up 5 bases and J gave up 5 bases, with 12 bases separating them. The CDR3 DNA follows: TGTGCCAGCAGCCCCGCAGGGGAGACTGAAGCTTTCTTT. Its protein product is CASSPAGETEAFF.

The chain recombines TRBV19 with TRBJ1-1; TRBD1 matches 7 bases. The CDR3 extends over 13 amino acids. Germline-derived CDR1 and CDR2 are LNHDA and SQIVND (reference sequence). With V trimmed by 5 bases and J by 5 bases, 5 bases remained unmatched. The CDR3 sequence: CASSAGGYTEAFF. The CDR3 nucleotides are TGTGCCAGTAGTGCAGGGGGGTATACTGAAGCTTTCTTT.

The chain joins TRBV4-2 to TRBJ2-7, with a tentative D call TRBD1 (6 bases). This CDR3 comprises 18 residues. Germline CDR1 reads LGHNA; CDR2 reads YNFKEQ. The V and J ends lost 0 bases and 0 bases respectively, with 18 bases between them. CDR3 amino acids: CASSQDLGRGLASYEQYF. CDR3 nucleotides: TGTGCCAGCAGCCAAGACTTAGGCAGGGGTCTCGCCTCCTACGAGCAGTACTTC.

The genes are TRBV6-5 and TRBJ2-7; D gene uncertain. The germline V gene encodes CDR1 MNHEY and CDR2 SVGAGI. V lost 0 bases and J 5 bases, leaving 14 bases between the germline ends. CDR3 length equals 15 residues. The CDR3 loop is CASSYSSTMIDEQYF. CDR3 nucleotide sequence: TGTGCCAGCAGTTACTCGAGCACTATGATCGACGAGCAGTACTTC.

The V and J genes are TRBV5-1 and TRBJ2-2; perhaps TRBD1 as D (7 bases). The germline gives CDR1 SGHRS, CDR2 YFSETQ. V dropped 4 bases and J dropped 0 bases, with 13 bases sitting between them. The CDR3 covers 16 residues. The CDR3 DNA reads TGCGCCAGCAGCCCAGACAGGGACTCGAACACCGGGGAGCTGTTTTTT. Protein sequence: CASSPDRDSNTGELFF.